A single sample is the source of the 25 T cell receptor beta chains below, sequenced in a study of T cell clones after liver transplantation. Produced via immunoSEQ multiplex PCR; TCRdb's table is partial and in-frame only. The table records roughly 72,000 clones, around 80% of them present only once. This specimen consisted of CD4+ T cells from blood, obtained roughly 48 months after liver transplant. The receptors originated from a human patient who received a liver transplant. The T cells may partly be graft donor cells.

The chain has TRBV28 and TRBJ2-5, with 9 bases identical to TRBD1. CDR3 length equals 13 residues. The junction had 4 bases not matched to a gene; V was cut back by 6 bases and J by 5 bases. Germline V lookup: CDR1 MDHEN, CDR2 SYDVKM. For the CDR3, the DNA is TGTGCCAGCAGGAACAGGGGGCTGGAGACCCAGTACTTC. Translated: CASRNRGLETQYF.

This clone was seen a single time. This chain uses TRBV7-2 with TRBJ1-1, with 9 positions matching TRBD1. Germline loops: CDR1 SGHTA, CDR2 FQGNSA. Trimming cost V 5 bases and J 5 bases; bases outside gene matches: 6. The CDR3 sequence is 14 residues long. CDR3 sequence reads: CASSPGQGRTEAFF. CDR3 nucleotide sequence: TGTGCCAGCAGCCCCGGACAGGGGAGGACTGAAGCTTTCTTT.

The J gene is TRBJ2-2, the V gene TRBV7-9; D uncertain. V was shortened by 1 base and J by 5 bases, with 8 bases between the two germline ends. The CDR3 is 14 residues long. From germline, CDR1 is SEHNR and CDR2 FQNEAQ (reference sequence). The CDR3, as DNA: TGTGCCAGCAGCTTAGTTGGAGAGACCGGGGAGCTGTTTTTT. Encoded protein: CASSLVGETGELFF.

The sample holds one count of this clone. The chain uses TRBV9 and TRBJ1-2; 8 nucleotides match TRBD1. Germline values: CDR1 SGDLS, CDR2 YYNGEE. The CDR3 loop spans 15 amino acids. Germline trimming cut 3 bases from V and 4 bases from J; bases unmatched to any gene: 8. CDR3: CASSEAGTGLYGYTF. The CDR3 DNA follows: TGTGCCAGCAGCGAGGCCGGGACAGGCCTCTATGGCTACACCTTC.

The chain is built from TRBV5-1 and TRBJ2-5; TRBD1 matches at 9 bases. This CDR3 is 15 amino acids long. Germline loops: CDR1 SGHRS, CDR2 YFSETQ. V shed 4 bases and J 3 bases; nucleotides not matched to a gene: 7. The DNA of the CDR3 is TGCGCCAGCAGCCCCGGGACAGGGACGGAAGAGACCCAGTACTTC. Protein product: CASSPGTGTEETQYF. The whole variable domain, remainder taken from reference TRBV5-1 and TRBJ2-5, is KAGVTQTPRYLIKTRGQQVTLSCSPISGHRSVSWYQQTPGQGLQFLFEYFSETQRNKGNFPGRFSGRQFSNSRSEMNVSTLELGDSALYLCASSPGTGTEETQYFGPGTRLLVL.

The genes are TRBV7-2 and TRBJ1-1, with D unclear. Germline CDR1 SGHTA, CDR2 FQGNSA. Deletions cut 5 bases from V and 11 bases from J, with 12 bases between. CDR3 size: 11 residues. CDR3 sequence: CASSPRAGAFF. CDR3 nucleotides: TGTGCCAGCAGCCCCCGGGCTGGGGCTTTCTTT.

This chain links TRBV2 with TRBJ1-1; no definite D call. The CDR3 is made up of 14 amino acids. V lost 8 bases and J 0 bases, leaving 13 bases between the germline ends. The germline V gene has CDR1 SNHLY and CDR2 FYNNEI. The CDR3 nucleotides read TGTGCCAGCCTGCTGGAGGGAGTGAACACTGAAGCTTTCTTT. It yields the protein CASLLEGVNTEAFF.

This clone was seen a single time. This rearrangement joins TRBV5-6 to TRBJ1-4; no clear D. Between the trimmed V and J ends, which lost 2 bases and 8 bases, there was a span of 13 bases. CDR3 length: 14 amino acids. From germline, CDR1 is SGHDT and CDR2 YYEEEE. The CDR3 coding sequence is TGTGCCAGCAGCTTCCAATACGAGGAGGAAAAACTGTTTTTT. Amino acids: CASSFQYEEEKLFF.

The rearrangement joins TRBV4-2 to TRBJ2-7, with TRBD2 matching over 8 bases. This CDR3 has 16 amino acids. Germline V lookup: CDR1 LGHNA, CDR2 YNFKEQ. Losses at the gene ends were 1 base for V and 1 base for J; bases not matched to a gene: 6. In nucleotides, the CDR3 is TGTGCCAGCAGCCAAGCCCCCGCGGGGGGTTCCTACGAGCAGTACTTC. It specifies CASSQAPAGGSYEQYF.

V gene TRBV19 combines with J gene TRBJ2-1, with 8 bases matching TRBD2. This CDR3 is built from 14 residues. V lost 7 bases to trimming and J lost 10 bases; unmatched junction nucleotides: 12. Germline CDR1 reads LNHDA; CDR2 reads SQIVND (reference sequence). The CDR3 loop is CASNEGARGVEQFF. In nucleotides, the CDR3 is TGTGCCAGTAATGAGGGTGCGCGGGGGGTCGAGCAGTTCTTC.

The V call is TRBV10-2, the J call TRBJ1-2, with D uncertain. V was clipped by 3 bases and J by 7 bases, with 9 bases between them. The CDR3 extends over 12 amino acids. From germline, CDR1 is WSHSY and CDR2 SAAADI. The CDR3 nucleotides read TGCGCCAGCAGTGAAATTTCGGGTGGCTACACCTTC. This encodes CASSEISGGYTF.

The chain links TRBV20-1 to TRBJ2-3; D is unclear. CDR3 length: 11 amino acids. Deletions cut 3 bases from V and 6 bases from J, with 7 bases between. Per germline, CDR1 DFQATT and CDR2 SNEGSKA (reference sequence). CDR3 amino acids: CSASTPDTQYF. The CDR3 coding sequence is TGCAGTGCTAGCACTCCTGATACGCAGTATTTT.

Of note for this clone: At the DNA level, this CDR3 is encoded by other sequences in the same sample as well. The chain joins TRBV10-3 to TRBJ1-2; 7 bases are shared with TRBD1. Germline values: CDR1 ENHRY, CDR2 SYGVKD. This CDR3 contains 15 residues. Trimming removed 0 bases from V and 6 bases from J; junction bases left unmatched: 7. The CDR3 DNA is TGTGCCATCAGTGAGTCTTCGGGACAGCTAGATGGCTACACCTTC. This translates into CAISESSGQLDGYTF.

The chain joins TRBV28 to TRBJ2-3; D is possibly TRBD2 (5 bases). This CDR3 spans 19 amino acids. Germline V gene lookup returns CDR1 MDHEN and CDR2 SYDVKM. V lost 3 bases, J lost 2 bases, and 24 bases lay in between. The CDR3 reads CASSFSGTERAFNTDTQYF. Written as DNA, the CDR3 is TGTGCCAGCAGTTTCAGTGGTACCGAGAGGGCCTTTAACACAGATACGCAGTATTTT.

V usage is TRBV18 and J usage is TRBJ2-3; the D is unclear. Deletions cut 3 bases from V and 4 bases from J, with 11 bases between. The CDR3 sequence is 14 residues long. Germline V gene data show CDR1 as KGHSH and CDR2 as LQKENI. The CDR3 DNA reads TGTGCCAGCTCACCGCCGATGAGTTCAGATACGCAGTATTTT. Amino acid sequence: CASSPPMSSDTQYF.

The rearrangement joins TRBV9 to TRBJ2-1; no clear D gene. CDR1 SGDLS and CDR2 YYNGEE come from the germline V gene. The V gene lost 3 bases and the J gene lost 2 bases, with 9 bases spanning the gap. CDR3 length: 14 residues. CDR3 DNA: TGTGCCAGCAGCGGGAGCTCAACCTACAATGAGCAGTTCTTC. Translation gives CASSGSSTYNEQFF.

This chain connects TRBV10-3 to TRBJ2-7; 9 positions agree with TRBD2. Germline V gene data show CDR1 as ENHRY and CDR2 as SYGVKD. The V and J ends lost 4 bases and 2 bases, in that order; junction bases with no gene match: 6. The CDR3 runs to 15 residues. The CDR3 spells CAISVLPSGAYEQYF. In DNA form, the CDR3 reads TGTGCCATCAGTGTTTTGCCTAGCGGGGCCTACGAGCAGTACTTC.

V and J are TRBV4-2 and TRBJ1-2, with a weak D call TRBD1 (5 bases). This CDR3 spans 12 amino acids. V shed 5 bases and J shed 4 bases, with 8 bases lying between them. Germline V gene data show CDR1 as LGHNA and CDR2 as YNFKEQ. Written as DNA, the CDR3 is TGTGCCAGCAGCGGGGGTAGCTATGGCTACACCTTC. Translated, it gives CASSGGSYGYTF.

This rearrangement joins TRBV30 to TRBJ1-5; TRBD1 might be the D (5 bases). The CDR3 is 15 amino acids. The germline gives CDR1 GTSNPN, CDR2 SVGIG (reference sequence). V shed 4 bases and J shed 4 bases, with 17 bases lying between them. The CDR3 DNA sequence: TGTGCCTGGAACTCCGGCGGGGGGTGGAATCAGCCCCAGCATTTT. Amino acid sequence: CAWNSGGGWNQPQHF.

The chain carries TRBV19 and TRBJ2-1; 7 bases are shared with TRBD2. V was clipped by 3 bases and J by 7 bases; unmatched bases: 9. CDR1 and CDR2 (germline): LNHDA, SQIVND (reference sequence). The CDR3 spans 15 residues. This chain's CDR3 is CASSIGTSEGNEQFF. In DNA form, the CDR3 reads TGTGCCAGTAGTATTGGAACTAGCGAGGGAAATGAGCAGTTCTTC.

This clone was counted a few times. The chain combines TRBV5-6 with TRBJ1-5; D unclear. This CDR3 contains 16 residues. V dropped 5 bases and J dropped 4 bases, with 19 bases sitting between them. Germline V CDR1 and CDR2: SGHDT, YYEEEE. CDR3 sequence: CASSQPSSPRNQPQHF. The CDR3 DNA sequence: TGTGCCAGCAGTCAACCGTCGTCCCCGCGAAATCAGCCCCAGCATTTT.

This rearrangement joins TRBV7-9 to TRBJ1-3; no clear D. The CDR3 has 13 amino acids. V shed 5 bases and J shed 6 bases, with 11 bases lying between them. From germline, CDR1 is SEHNR and CDR2 FQNEAQ (reference sequence). The CDR3 DNA reads as TGTGCCAGCAGCGGCCCGCTCCCAAACACCATATATTTT. Its translation: CASSGPLPNTIYF.

The chain links TRBV6-1 to TRBJ1-1; 8 positions agree with TRBD1. The V gene's germline CDR1 is MNHNS and CDR2 SASEGT. The CDR3 totals 17 residues. J lost 0 bases, V lost 3 bases, and 9 bases had no gene match. The chain's CDR3 is CASSDGTGKNMNTEAFF. The CDR3 region has the DNA TGTGCCAGCAGTGACGGGACAGGTAAAAACATGAACACTGAAGCTTTCTTT.

The rearrangement links TRBV18 to TRBJ2-1; the D gene is possibly TRBD2 (7 bases). This CDR3 spans 18 amino acids. Trimming shortened V by 6 bases and J by 4 bases, and 25 bases separated the two germline ends. Germline-derived CDR1 and CDR2 are KGHSH and LQKENI. The CDR3 DNA reads as TGTGCCAGCTCCCGGGAAAGGGGGGGCTTCAAGGATTACAATGAGCAGTTCTTC. It is translated as CASSRERGGFKDYNEQFF.

The chain recombines TRBV13 with TRBJ1-1; D remains ambiguous. This CDR3 has 13 residues. Germline assignment: CDR1 PRHDT and CDR2 FYEKMQ (reference sequence). V lost 2 bases, J lost 10 bases, and 14 bases lay in between. The CDR3 coding sequence is TGTGCCAGCAGCTTATCTACGGTCCTGAGAGCTTTCTTT. Encoded protein: CASSLSTVLRAFF.